These 9 T cell receptor beta chains were all obtained from the same sample, sequenced in a study of blood T cell repertoires in COVID-19. TCRdb's copy holds only in-frame clones and misses some; the assay was immunoSEQ multiplex PCR. Of a few hundred thousand clones listed, roughly 85% are singletons. The sample taken for sequencing was peripheral blood. These TCRs come from a man aged 45-65 years with active or convalescent COVID-19.

The chain employs TRBV10-3 and TRBJ2-2; 13 nucleotides align to TRBD2. V shed 0 bases, J shed 6 bases, and the junction held 13 bases outside the gene matches. Germline CDR1 and CDR2: ENHRY and SYGVKD. CDR3 length: 20 residues. CDR3 protein: CAISESILAGGPVRPGELFF. DNA of the CDR3: TGTGCCATCAGTGAGTCGATACTAGCGGGAGGGCCGGTCCGCCCCGGGGAGCTGTTTTTT.

The chain links TRBV12-1 to TRBJ1-5; the DNA was not compared with TRBD1, the D call given in the table. TRBV12-1 is assigned pseudogene status. CDR3 length: 15 residues. CDR3 sequence (DNA): TGTGCCAGCAGCGTAAACAGGGTCAACAATCAGCCCCAGCATTTT. Translation gives CASSVNRVNNQPQHF.

The V and J genes are TRBV20-1 and TRBJ2-1; the match to TRBD2 covers 14 bases. The length of the CDR3 is 15 residues. The V and J ends lost 7 bases and 7 bases, in that order; junction bases with no gene match: 9. Germline CDR1 reads DFQATT; CDR2 reads SNEGSKA (reference sequence). The DNA for the CDR3 is TGCAGTGTTACTGATGGGACTAGCGGGGGAAATGAGCAGTTCTTC. Amino acid sequence: CSVTDGTSGGNEQFF.

The V and J genes are TRBV5-1 and TRBJ1-4; D uncertain. The CDR3 runs to 16 residues. The V gene's germline CDR1 is SGHRS and CDR2 YFSETQ. The V gene lost 3 bases and the J gene lost 4 bases, with 16 bases spanning the gap. CDR3 nucleotide sequence: TGCGCCAGCAGCTCGGGAGGTGCGAAGCTTAATGAAAAACTGTTTTTT. Its protein is CASSSGGAKLNEKLFF.

CDR3 nucleotides: TGCGCCAGCCGGCCTCAGGGGCGCCGGGACACTGAAGCTTTCTTT. It specifies CASRPQGRRDTEAFF. The rearrangement links TRBV4-1 to TRBJ1-1, with TRBD1 as a possible D gene (6 bases). Germline assignment: CDR1 MGHRA and CDR2 YSYEKL. Trimming left V 8 bases short and J 3 bases short, with 19 bases between. This CDR3 spans 15 amino acids.

The rearrangement joins TRBV4-1 to TRBJ2-1, with 12 bases fitting TRBD2. The CDR3 contains 15 residues. Per the germline V gene, CDR1 is MGHRA and CDR2 is YSYEKL. V trimming: 4 bases; J trimming: 5 bases; junction bases outside the gene matches: 3. In DNA form, the CDR3 reads TGCGCCAGCAGCCTTGGACTAGCGGGAAACAATGAGCAGTTCTTC. Its protein is CASSLGLAGNNEQFF.

J is TRBJ2-1 and V is TRBV12-1; the table's TRBD2 call for D was not verified on the DNA. TRBV12-1 is a listed pseudogene. The CDR3 sequence is 17 residues long. As DNA, the CDR3 is TGTGCCAGCAGCAGCTTCCCGGGACTAGCGGATTACAATGAGCAGTTCTTC. It encodes CASSSFPGLADYNEQFF.

The chain combines TRBV3-1 (or the pseudogene TRBV3-2) with TRBJ2-2; D remains unclear. This CDR3 has 13 amino acids. CDR1 is LGHDT and CDR2 is YNNKEL in the germline V gene (reference sequence). V shed 1 base and J shed 7 bases, with 7 bases lying between them. The CDR3 DNA reads as TGTGCCAGCAGCCAAGTTTTGAGCGGGGAGCTGTTTTTT. Encoded protein: CASSQVLSGELFF.

V gene TRBV6-1 combines with J gene TRBJ1-5; D gene uncertain. The V end was cut by 1 base, the J end by 15 bases, with 7 bases between. The CDR3 loop spans 10 amino acids. CDR1 is MNHNS, CDR2 SASEGT, per germline. This CDR3 reads CASSEGTRHF. CDR3 nucleotides: TGTGCCAGCAGTGAAGGGACTCGGCATTTT.